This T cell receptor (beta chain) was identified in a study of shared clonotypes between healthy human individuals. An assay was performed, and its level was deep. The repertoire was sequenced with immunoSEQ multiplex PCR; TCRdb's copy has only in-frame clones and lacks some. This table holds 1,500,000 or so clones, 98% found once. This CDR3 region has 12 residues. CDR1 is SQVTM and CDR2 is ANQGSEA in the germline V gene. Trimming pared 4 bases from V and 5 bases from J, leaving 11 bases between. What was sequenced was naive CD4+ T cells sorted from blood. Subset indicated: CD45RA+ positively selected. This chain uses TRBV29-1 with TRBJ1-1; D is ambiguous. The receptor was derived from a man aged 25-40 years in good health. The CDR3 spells CSVVREITEAFF. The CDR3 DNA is TGCAGCGTTGTGAGGGAAATAACTGAAGCTTTCTTT.